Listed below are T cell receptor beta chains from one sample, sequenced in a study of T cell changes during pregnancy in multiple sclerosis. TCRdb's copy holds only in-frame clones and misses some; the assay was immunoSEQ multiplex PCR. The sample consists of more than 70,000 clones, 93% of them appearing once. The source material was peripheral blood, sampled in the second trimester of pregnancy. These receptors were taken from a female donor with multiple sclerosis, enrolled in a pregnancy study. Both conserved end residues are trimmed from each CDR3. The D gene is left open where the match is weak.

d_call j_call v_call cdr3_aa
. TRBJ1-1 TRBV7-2 ASSFLQGTEAF
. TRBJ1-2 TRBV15 ATSRDVLGGASGYT
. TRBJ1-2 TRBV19 ASSIAGGGRINYGYT
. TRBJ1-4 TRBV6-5 ASSYGAVEKLF
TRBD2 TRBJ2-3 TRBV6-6 ASSYRSGGPDTQY
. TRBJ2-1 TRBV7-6 ASSPNVAEIPGEQF
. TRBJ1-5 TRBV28 ASSLADSASQPQH
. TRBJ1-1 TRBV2 ARGGNWSTEAF
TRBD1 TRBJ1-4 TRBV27 ASSPNSPGQRNEKLF
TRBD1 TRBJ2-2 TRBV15 ATMDRGWYTGELF
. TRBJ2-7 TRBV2 ASSEFQYPSYEQY
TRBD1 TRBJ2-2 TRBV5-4 ASSITGATGELF
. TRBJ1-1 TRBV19 ASSPDPGGITEAF
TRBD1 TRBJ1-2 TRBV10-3 AISEFFGTGHGYT